Each of the 15 T cell receptor beta chains below was sequenced from the same sample in a study of shared clonotypes between healthy human individuals. TCRdb's copy holds only in-frame clones and misses some; the assay was immunoSEQ multiplex PCR. The table lists 1.5 million to 2.5 million clones, approximately 94% of them singletons. CD8 cells regarded as naive lacked CD45RO, were positively chosen for CCR7, and omitted terminally differentiated effector memory CD45RA+ cells. Sequenced: naive CD8+ T cells sorted from blood. The receptors come from a man aged 18 to 30 in good health.

This chain links TRBV2 with TRBJ2-1; unclear D gene. V was cut by 2 bases and J by 0 bases, with 14 bases left in between. The germline CDR1 and CDR2 sequences are SNHLY and FYNNEI. The CDR3 totals 17 residues. Here the CDR3 reads CASSEPAESISYNEQFF. In nucleotides, the CDR3 is TGTGCCAGCAGTGAACCAGCTGAGTCCATCTCCTACAATGAGCAGTTCTTC.

V is TRBV11-2 and J is TRBJ2-7; D might be TRBD1 (5 bases). CDR1 and CDR2 (germline): SGHAT, FQNNGV. The CDR3 consists of 15 residues. V lost 0 bases and J 2 bases, leaving 11 bases between the germline ends. CDR3 sequence (DNA): TGTGCCAGCAGCTTAGATTTTGCAGGGCCCTACGAGCAGTACTTC. Its translation is CASSLDFAGPYEQYF.

As regards this clone: The sample carries other DNA sequences with the same CDR3. The rearrangement joins TRBV5-6 to TRBJ2-3; the D is unclear. This CDR3 has 12 residues. Germline V lookup: CDR1 SGHDT, CDR2 YYEEEE. The V end was cut by 2 bases, the J end by 4 bases, with 5 bases between. The CDR3 sequence: CASSFQADTQYF. CDR3 nucleotides: TGTGCCAGCAGCTTTCAGGCAGATACGCAGTATTTT. Together with reference TRBV5-6 and TRBJ2-3, the CDR3 gives the full variable domain: DAGVTQSPTHLIKTRGQQVTLRCSPKSGHDTVSWYQQALGQGPQFIFQYYEEEERQRGNFPDRFSGHQFPNYSSELNVNALLLGDSALYLCASSFQADTQYFGPGTRLTVL.

CDR3 bases: TGTGCCAGCAGCTCAGAGGGACGGTATTACGAGCAGTACTTC. Protein product: CASSSEGRYYEQYF. The rearrangement joins TRBV7-9 to TRBJ2-7; D may correspond to TRBD1 or TRBD2 (5 bases each). This CDR3 is built from 14 residues. The germline V gene encodes CDR1 SEHNR and CDR2 FQNEAQ (reference sequence). V lost 4 bases and J 4 bases, leaving 14 bases between the germline ends.

The J gene is TRBJ2-7, the V gene TRBV2; no definite D call. Germline V gene sequence: CDR1 SNHLY, CDR2 FYNNEI. The ends were cut back, 6 bases at V and 4 bases at J, with 25 bases in the middle. This CDR3 spans 17 amino acids. As DNA, the CDR3 is TGTGCCAGCAGCGAAAATGTCGGTTCGGATTGGTCTTACGAGCAGTACTTC. It translates to CASSENVGSDWSYEQYF.

This CDR3 reads CASSRIGWTEAFF. The CDR3 DNA reads TGTGCCAGCAGTCGGATAGGGTGGACTGAAGCTTTCTTT. The chain is built from TRBV2 and TRBJ1-1; the D is unclear. The germline gives CDR1 SNHLY, CDR2 FYNNEI. The V end was cut by 5 bases, the J end by 5 bases, with 12 bases between. The CDR3 is made up of 13 amino acids.

The V gene is TRBV9, the J gene TRBJ2-7; D might be TRBD1 or TRBD2, each matching 7 bases. Between the trimmed V and J ends, which lost 4 bases and 5 bases, there was a span of 16 bases. The CDR3 covers 14 residues. Germline V gene sequence: CDR1 SGDLS, CDR2 YYNGEE. The CDR3 here is CASSPQGGQDEQYF. CDR3 nucleotides: TGTGCCAGCAGCCCCCAGGGGGGGCAGGACGAGCAGTACTTC.

Comment on this clone: The same CDR3 arises from other DNA sequences in this sample as well. CDR3 nucleotide sequence: TGTGCCAGCAGTTCTCAATACAATGAGCAGTTCTTC. Protein: CASSSQYNEQFF. This chain joins TRBV6-5 and TRBJ2-1; D unclear. The V and J ends lost 4 bases and 4 bases respectively, with 5 bases between them. Germline V gene data show CDR1 as MNHEY and CDR2 as SVGAGI. This CDR3 is 12 amino acids long.

The rearrangement links TRBV4-2 to TRBJ2-3; 11 bases match TRBD2. From germline, CDR1 is LGHNA and CDR2 YNFKEQ. J was trimmed by 5 bases and V by 1 base; bases with no gene match: 8. The CDR3 is made up of 17 amino acids. CDR3 residues: CASSQALAGGMGDTQYF. CDR3 DNA: TGTGCCAGCAGCCAAGCCCTAGCGGGGGGCATGGGAGATACGCAGTATTTT.

The J gene is TRBJ2-7, the V gene TRBV13; the D is unclear. This CDR3 comprises 15 residues. V dropped 5 bases and J dropped 0 bases, with 14 bases sitting between them. The germline CDR1 and CDR2 sequences are PRHDT and FYEKMQ (reference sequence). The CDR3 sequence: CASSLASLLSYEQYF. CDR3 in DNA: TGTGCCAGCAGCCTCGCTTCGCTCCTCTCCTACGAGCAGTACTTC. Supplemented by reference TRBV13 and TRBJ2-7, the full variable domain reads AAGVIQSPRHLIKEKRETATLKCYPIPRHDTVYWYQQGPGQDPQFLISFYEKMQSDKGSIPDRFSAQQFSDYHSELNMSSLELGDSALYFCASSLASLLSYEQYFGPGTRLTVT.

V usage is TRBV27 and J usage is TRBJ1-6; D not certain. The V gene's germline CDR1 is MNHEY and CDR2 SMNVEV (reference sequence). The CDR3 has 14 amino acids. V was clipped by 10 bases and J by 6 bases, with 16 bases between them. Here the CDR3 DNA reads TGTGCCACCGCCTTGGGGTTATCTAATTCACCCCTCCACTTT. Translation: CATALGLSNSPLHF.

This clone was recorded once. The gene calls are TRBV6-6 and TRBJ1-5, with TRBD1 matching 9 bases. From germline, CDR1 is MNHNY and CDR2 SVGAGI (reference sequence). This CDR3 spans 16 amino acids. J was trimmed by 4 bases and V by 2 bases; bases with no gene match: 6. CDR3 sequence reads: CASSYETGGQNQPQHF. DNA for the CDR3: TGTGCCAGCAGTTACGAAACAGGGGGCCAAAATCAGCCCCAGCATTTT.

The rearrangement joins TRBV4-2 to TRBJ2-4, with D possibly TRBD2 on 6 matching bases. V gave up 0 bases and J gave up 0 bases, with 15 bases separating them. CDR3 length: 18 amino acids. CDR1 and CDR2 from the germline V gene are LGHNA and YNFKEQ. CDR3 nucleotides: TGTGCCAGCAGCCAAGAGGGGGACTTCTATATAGCCAAAAACATTCAGTACTTC. Translated, it gives CASSQEGDFYIAKNIQYF.

The V gene is TRBV7-9, the J gene TRBJ2-1; perhaps TRBD2 as D (5 bases). With 4 bases removed from V and 8 bases from J, the gap between germline ends came to 18 bases. Germline V gives CDR1 SEHNR, CDR2 FQNEAQ (reference sequence). The CDR3 spans 15 residues. The CDR3, as DNA: TGTGCCAGCAGCTCTCCGGGAAGCTCTGCCCATGAGCAGTTCTTC. Translation gives CASSSPGSSAHEQFF.

This chain uses TRBV30 with TRBJ2-7; D is possibly TRBD2 (6 bases). The CDR3 has 13 amino acids. Germline V lookup: CDR1 GTSNPN, CDR2 SVGIG (reference sequence). Trimming shortened V by 2 bases and J by 4 bases, and 12 bases separated the two germline ends. The CDR3 reads CAWSYHGSYEQYF. The CDR3 nucleotides are TGTGCCTGGAGTTATCACGGGAGTTACGAGCAGTACTTC.